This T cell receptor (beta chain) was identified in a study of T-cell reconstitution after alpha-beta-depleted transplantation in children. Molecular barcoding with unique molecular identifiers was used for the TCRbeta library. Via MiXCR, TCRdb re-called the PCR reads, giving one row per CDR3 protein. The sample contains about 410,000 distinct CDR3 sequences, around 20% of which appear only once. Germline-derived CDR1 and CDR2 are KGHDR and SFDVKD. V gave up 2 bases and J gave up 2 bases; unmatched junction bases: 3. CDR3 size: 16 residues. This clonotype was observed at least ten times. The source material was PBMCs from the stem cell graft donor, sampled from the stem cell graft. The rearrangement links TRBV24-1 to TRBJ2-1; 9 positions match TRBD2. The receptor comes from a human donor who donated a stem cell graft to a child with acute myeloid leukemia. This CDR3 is CATSDWTSETYNEQFF. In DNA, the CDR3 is TGTGCCACCAGTGATTGGACTAGCGAGACCTACAATGAGCAGTTCTTC.